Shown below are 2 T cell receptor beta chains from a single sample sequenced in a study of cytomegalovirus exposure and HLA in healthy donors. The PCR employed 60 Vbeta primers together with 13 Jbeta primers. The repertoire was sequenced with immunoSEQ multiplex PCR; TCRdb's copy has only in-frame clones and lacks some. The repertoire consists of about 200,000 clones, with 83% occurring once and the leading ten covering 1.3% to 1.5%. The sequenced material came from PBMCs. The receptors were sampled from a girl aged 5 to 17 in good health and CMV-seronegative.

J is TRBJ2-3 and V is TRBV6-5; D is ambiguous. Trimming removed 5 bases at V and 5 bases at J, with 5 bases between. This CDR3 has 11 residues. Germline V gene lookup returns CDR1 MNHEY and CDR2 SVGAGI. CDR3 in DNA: TGTGCCAGCAGTAGCGTAGATACGCAGTATTTT. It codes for CASSSVDTQYF.

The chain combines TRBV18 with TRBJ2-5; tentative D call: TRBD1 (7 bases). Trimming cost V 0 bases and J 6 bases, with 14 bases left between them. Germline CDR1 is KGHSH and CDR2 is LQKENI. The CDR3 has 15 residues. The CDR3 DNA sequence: TGTGCCAGCTCACCACCGAGCCAGGGGGGTAAGACCCAGTACTTC. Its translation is CASSPPSQGGKTQYF.